The T cell receptor beta chain described here comes from a study of cytomegalovirus exposure and HLA in healthy donors. General study results and limits: Presence/absence results assume similar sequencing depth per donor, which may not hold. TCR beta V segments were, for the most part, productive about 87% or about 30% of the time in an earlier analysis.

The study ran its PCR with 60 Vbeta and 13 Jbeta primers. Only in-frame clones appear in the TCRdb table, and some are missing; sequencing was by immunoSEQ multiplex PCR. The sample has some 160,000 clones; 75% to 80% are singletons. The donors (healthy individuals) were bone marrow donors. In germline, CDR1 is SGHRS, CDR2 YFSETQ. V dropped 4 bases and J dropped 9; count of bases not matched to a gene: 13. The CDR3 extends over 16 amino acids. On this clone itself: Its antigen is undetermined.

The sequence came from a woman aged 40 to 50 in good health and CMV-seronegative. Source material: PBMCs. The rearrangement joins TRBV5-1 to TRBJ2-2; 9 bases are shared with TRBD1. The CDR3 sequence is CASSVALGQGGRELFF. The CDR3 bases are TGCGCCAGCAGCGTTGCGTTGGGACAGGGCGGGCGGGAGCTGTTTTTT.